One and the same sample provided the 16 T cell receptor beta chains below, sequenced in a study of immune heterogeneity within non-small cell lung tumors. The TCR beta CDR3 region was amplified by multiplex PCR employing 32 V and 13 J primers. TCRdb passed the multiplex PCR reads through MiXCR, listing each CDR3 protein once. The sample yields around 3,000 distinct CDR3 sequences, roughly 45% seen once. Bulk tumor genomic DNA served as template, at 600 ng per sample. Collection of several biopsies per primary tumor, spaced far apart, took place during surgery. Curative surgery was undertaken by patients, who had untreated, newly diagnosed non-small cell lung cancer. The sequencing sample was made of lung tumor tissue. The receptors were sampled from a man between 60 and 75 years old with non-small cell lung cancer.

V and J are TRBV27 and TRBJ2-3, with a possible D match to TRBD2 (5 bases). V was cut by 3 bases and J by 9 bases, with 7 bases left in between. In germline, CDR1 is MNHEY, CDR2 SMNVEV (reference sequence). The CDR3 is 11 amino acids. DNA of the CDR3: TGTGCCAGCAGTTTGGGGAGCACGCAGTATTTT. This sequence encodes CASSLGSTQYF.

In its sample, this clonotype is medium-sized. The chain carries TRBV7-2 and TRBJ1-2; 8 bases fit TRBD1. Germline V gene lookup returns CDR1 SGHTA and CDR2 FQGNSA. CDR3 size: 14 residues. Germline trimming cut 1 base from V and 5 bases from J; bases unmatched to any gene: 3. The CDR3 coding sequence is TGTGCCAGCAGCTTAGGGACAGGGCTTTATGGCTACACCTTC. Its protein product is CASSLGTGLYGYTF.

V usage is TRBV5-4 and J usage is TRBJ2-3; D is uncertain. The V end was cut by 4 bases, the J end by 4 bases, with 13 bases between. This CDR3 is 14 amino acids long. Germline loops: CDR1 SGHNT, CDR2 YYREEE (reference sequence). The CDR3 DNA follows: TGTGCCAGCAGCCTGGATGTGGGTCCAGATACGCAGTATTTT. Protein: CASSLDVGPDTQYF.

This clonotype counts as medium-sized (0.01 to 0.1%). The chain employs TRBV18 and TRBJ1-2; TRBD1 is a possible D gene (5 bases). The V gene's germline CDR1 is KGHSH and CDR2 LQKENI. The CDR3 spans 14 residues. V lost 3 bases to trimming and J lost 5 bases, with 13 bases between them. CDR3 residues: CASSPLGEGYGYTF. The DNA of the CDR3 is TGTGCCAGCTCACCTTTAGGCGAGGGGTATGGCTACACCTTC.

The chain recombines TRBV18 with TRBJ1-3, with a possible D match to TRBD1 (6 bases). The CDR3 sequence is 16 residues long. The germline CDR1 and CDR2 sequences are KGHSH and LQKENI. Trimming left V 4 bases short and J 0 bases short, with 13 bases between. The CDR3 coding sequence is TGTGCCAGCTCACTCGGACAGAAGCTCTCTGGAAACACCATATATTTT. This encodes CASSLGQKLSGNTIYF.

This clonotype appeared a few times. V usage is TRBV12-3 or TRBV12-4 and J usage is TRBJ2-7; TRBD1 matches at 9 bases. The CDR3 runs to 14 residues. V lost 5 bases and J lost 4; bases outside the gene matches: 6. The CDR3 coding sequence is TGTGCCAGCAGTCTAGGGACAGGGACATACGAGCAGTACTTC. It translates to CASSLGTGTYEQYF.

In regard to this clonotype: Because the CDR3 is missing its conserved closing phenylalanine or tryptophan, this is likely a read error. It is unclear where the CDR3 begins or ends on the DNA, so no DNA is shown, and the CDR3 is as TCRdb lists it. V usage is TRBV28 and J usage is TRBJ2-3; the table calls TRBD1, which could not be checked here. Germline V gene lookup returns CDR1 MDHEN and CDR2 SYDVKM. With termini counted, the CDR3 has 14 amino acids. CDR3 sequence: CASSSGSPKQYVGP.

The CDR3 DNA reads TGTGCCAGCAGTCCACTAGGGGATGAGCAGTTCTTC. It translates to CASSPLGDEQFF. The chain combines TRBV12-3 or TRBV12-4 with TRBJ2-1, with D tentatively TRBD1 or TRBD2 (5 bases each). V was cut by 5 bases and J by 8 bases, with 10 bases left in between. CDR3 size: 12 residues.

Comments on this clonotype: With a much larger clone just one base away, this may be a read error. This rearrangement joins TRBV4-1 to TRBJ2-3; 7 bases are shared with TRBD2. The junction had 10 bases not matched to a gene; V was cut back by 0 bases and J by 7 bases. The CDR3 is 16 residues long. Germline loops: CDR1 MGHRA, CDR2 YSYEKL. The CDR3 is CASSQEMGGWAYTQYF. For the CDR3, the DNA is TGCGCCAGCAGCCAAGAGATGGGAGGGTGGGCATATACGCAGTATTTT.

The rearrangement joins TRBV10-3 to TRBJ1-2; no clear D gene. CDR1 is ENHRY, CDR2 SYGVKD, per germline. The CDR3 consists of 11 residues. With 6 bases removed from V and 1 base from J, the gap between germline ends came to 3 bases. The CDR3 region is CAIRDNYGYTF. The CDR3 coding sequence is TGTGCCATCAGGGATAACTATGGCTACACCTTC.

This clonotype came up once. The V gene is TRBV11-2, the J gene TRBJ2-7; TRBD2 matches at 7 bases. The germline V gene has CDR1 SGHAT and CDR2 FQNNGV. The ends lost 4 bases at V and 3 bases at J; junction bases unmatched: 6. This CDR3 spans 14 amino acids. The CDR3 sequence: CASSSNPGGYEQYF. CDR3 in DNA: TGTGCCAGCAGCTCAAATCCGGGAGGCTACGAGCAGTACTTC. The entire variable domain, with the rest obtained from reference TRBV11-2 and TRBJ2-7, is as follows: EAGVAQSPRYKIIEKRQSVAFWCNPISGHATLYWYQQILGQGPKLLIQFQNNGVVDDSQLPKDRFSAERLKGVDSTLKIQPAKLEDSAVYLCASSSNPGGYEQYFGPGTRLTVT.

With regard to this clonotype: The germline gene is not matched at one end of the junction; a read error may be the cause. The J gene is TRBJ1-2, the V gene TRBV28, with 8 nucleotides matching TRBD1. Germline CDR1 reads MDHEN; CDR2 reads SYDVKM. The CDR3 covers 12 residues. CDR3 in amino acids: CAGRGRWDGYTF. CDR3 nucleotide sequence: TGTGCCGGCAGGGGGCGGTGGGATGGCTACACCTTC.

In its sample, this clonotype is medium-sized. This rearrangement joins TRBV28 to TRBJ1-3, with D unclear. Between the trimmed V and J ends, which lost 4 bases and 2 bases, there was a span of 9 bases. The CDR3 spans 14 residues. The V gene's germline CDR1 is MDHEN and CDR2 SYDVKM. CDR3 region: CASSSPGAGNTIYF. Here the CDR3 DNA reads TGTGCCAGCAGTTCGCCCGGGGCTGGAAACACCATATATTTT.

The rearrangement joins TRBV6-1 to TRBJ2-7; D assignment may be TRBD1 or TRBD2 (5 bases each). The germline V gene encodes CDR1 MNHNS and CDR2 SASEGT. The CDR3 extends over 16 amino acids. Trimming took off 7 bases at V and 4 bases at J, with 23 bases between the two ends. The CDR3 sequence: CASTNGKGSLGYEQYF. CDR3 sequence (DNA): TGTGCCAGCACCAACGGGAAGGGGTCCCTTGGGTACGAGCAGTACTTC.

With respect to this clonotype: This may be a read error: a much more frequent sequence differs by one nucleotide. The chain is built from TRBV3-1 and TRBJ1-5; unclear D gene. This CDR3 is built from 12 residues. CDR1 and CDR2 from the germline V gene are LGHDT and YNNKEL (reference sequence). The V gene lost 4 bases and the J gene lost 9 bases, with 10 bases spanning the gap. CDR3 DNA: TGTGCCAGCAGCCCCCGAACTGGGCCCCAGCATTTT. It specifies CASSPRTGPQHF.

The V call is TRBV27, the J call TRBJ2-6; unclear D gene. This CDR3 has 14 residues. CDR1 and CDR2 (germline): MNHEY, SMNVEV (reference sequence). V lost 6 bases and J 0 bases, leaving 6 bases between the germline ends. DNA of the CDR3: TGTGCCAGCAGCTGGGCCTCTGGGGCCAACGTCCTGACTTTC. Residues: CASSWASGANVLTF.